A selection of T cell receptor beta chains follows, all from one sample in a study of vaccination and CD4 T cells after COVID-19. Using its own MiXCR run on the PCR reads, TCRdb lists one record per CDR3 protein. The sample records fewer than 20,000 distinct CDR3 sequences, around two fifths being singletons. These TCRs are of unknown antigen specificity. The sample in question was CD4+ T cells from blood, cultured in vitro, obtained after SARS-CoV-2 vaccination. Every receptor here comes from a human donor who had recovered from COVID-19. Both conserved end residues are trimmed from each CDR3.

SARGSFEAF TRBJ1-1 TRBV20-1
ASSYQSGNRY TRBJ2-3 TRBV6-2/TRBV6-3
SGGRRAF TRBJ1-1 TRBV20-1
ASSFSSGPNTGELF TRBJ2-2 TRBV7-2
ASSHNRQGGTDTQY TRBJ2-3 TRBV18
SAGGDGYT TRBJ1-2 TRBV20-1
ASSHTGGGYT TRBJ1-2 TRBV6-1
SAPPGGVVDTQY TRBJ2-3 TRBV20-1
ASSLAGRVQETQY TRBJ2-5 TRBV7-6
ASRLRVDTGELF TRBJ2-2 TRBV5-1
AVEETGAGQPQH TRBJ1-5 TRBV30
AWRGGLHYGYT TRBJ1-2 TRBV30
ASSQARYQETQY TRBJ2-5 TRBV4-2
ASSPGQVIAEAF TRBJ1-1 TRBV11-3
ASGLDMNTEAF TRBJ1-1 TRBV7-9
ASSLEQESDTQY TRBJ2-3 TRBV5-1
ASSTTGPSTDTQY TRBJ2-3 TRBV19
SANGLAGGRYNEQF TRBJ2-1 TRBV20-1
ASSEGPTDTQY TRBJ2-3 TRBV2
ASSTPTGELF TRBJ2-2 TRBV28
ASSGFGGDSWGYT TRBJ1-2 TRBV2
ASSLVTGGEQY TRBJ2-7 TRBV2
ASSEALRGPNEQF TRBJ2-1 TRBV2
ASSFPSRVETQY TRBJ2-5 TRBV12-3/TRBV12-4
ASISLTGGDPMYEQY TRBJ2-7 TRBV6-8